What follows are 4 T cell receptor beta chains derived from one specimen sequenced in a study of blood T cells in healthy people across ages. Sample-barcoded 5' priming and a J-beta primer mix drove a second PCR of 7 to 11 cycles. MiXCR, run by TCRdb on the 5' RACE reads, gives a single entry per CDR3 protein. The sample includes over 1,300,000 distinct CDR3 sequences, 55% to 75% seen only once; the top ten take 6.5% to 8.5%. Sequenced: blood. The receptors were sampled from a man younger than 35 in good health.

This clonotype was counted between two and nine times. The gene calls are TRBV7-2 and TRBJ2-6; 9 nucleotides align to TRBD2. Trimming cost V 2 bases and J 0 bases; bases outside gene matches: 8. The CDR3 runs to 19 residues. Germline V gives CDR1 SGHTA, CDR2 FQGNSA. CDR3 bases: TGTGCCAGCAGCTTAATGGGTAGCGGGAGAGGCTCTGGGGCCAACGTCCTGACTTTC. Translation: CASSLMGSGRGSGANVLTF.

J is TRBJ2-3 and V is TRBV24-1; D may correspond to TRBD1 or TRBD2 (5 bases each). The CDR3 runs 16 residues. CDR1 KGHDR and CDR2 SFDVKD come from the germline V gene. V was shortened by 3 bases and J by 3 bases, with 15 bases between the two germline ends. In DNA, the CDR3 is TGTGCCACCAGTGATCGGGGCAGGGAATTAACAGATACGCAGTATTTT. Translated, it gives CATSDRGRELTDTQYF.

The chain has TRBV12-3 or TRBV12-4 and TRBJ1-5, with 9 positions matching TRBD1. This CDR3 spans 16 amino acids. Trimming cost V 4 bases and J 2 bases; bases outside gene matches: 6. CDR3 nucleotide sequence: TGTGCCAGCAGTTCAAGGACAGGGGCGGGCAATCAGCCCCAGCATTTT. Protein: CASSSRTGAGNQPQHF.

This chain connects TRBV20-1 to TRBJ1-1; 12 positions agree with TRBD1. The CDR3 covers 14 residues. Germline CDR1 DFQATT, CDR2 SNEGSKA (reference sequence). V trimming: 3 bases; J trimming: 3 bases; junction bases outside the gene matches: 2. The CDR3 sequence: CSARGTGGHTEAFF. DNA for the CDR3: TGCAGTGCTAGGGGGACAGGGGGCCACACTGAAGCTTTCTTT.